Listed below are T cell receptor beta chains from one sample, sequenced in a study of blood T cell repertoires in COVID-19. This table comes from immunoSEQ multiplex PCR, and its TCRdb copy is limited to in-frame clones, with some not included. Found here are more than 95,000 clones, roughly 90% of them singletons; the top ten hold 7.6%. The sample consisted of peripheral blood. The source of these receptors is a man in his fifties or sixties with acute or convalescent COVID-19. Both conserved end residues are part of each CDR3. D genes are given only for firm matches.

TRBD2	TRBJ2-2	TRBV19	CASSMASGRSINTGELFF
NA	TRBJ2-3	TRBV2	CASTVMTFSTDTQYF
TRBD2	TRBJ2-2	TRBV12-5	CASVSTGGTGELFF
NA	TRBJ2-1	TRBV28	CASSFRGINEQFF
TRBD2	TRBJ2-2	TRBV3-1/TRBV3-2	CASSQWTSAGELFF
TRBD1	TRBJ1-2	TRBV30	CAWSVGQGVGYTF
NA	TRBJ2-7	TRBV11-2	CASSLAGQGTMTYEQYF
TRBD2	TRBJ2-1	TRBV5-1	CASSSLVSGSWTYNEQFF
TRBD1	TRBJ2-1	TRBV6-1	CASSEGRGPGEQFF
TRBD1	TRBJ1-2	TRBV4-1	CASSQDNRGFTGGYTF
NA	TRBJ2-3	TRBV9	CASSLSGVQDTQYF
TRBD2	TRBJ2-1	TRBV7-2	CASSERAGGYNEQFF
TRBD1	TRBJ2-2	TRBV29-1	CSVRGTGNTGELFF
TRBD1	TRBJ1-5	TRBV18	CASSPYGTGNNQPQHF
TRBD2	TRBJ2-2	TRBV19	CASSPRTSGDTGELFF
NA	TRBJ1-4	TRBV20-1	CSASHGGSDEKLFF
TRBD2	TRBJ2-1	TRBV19	CASRGREVSYNEQFF
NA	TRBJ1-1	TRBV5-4	CASSFDSMNTEAFF
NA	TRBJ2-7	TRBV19	CASSRWQGGPYEQYF
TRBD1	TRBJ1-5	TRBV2	CASSENRGYQPQHF
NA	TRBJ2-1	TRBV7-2	CASSLFGESEQFF
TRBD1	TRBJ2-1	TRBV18	CASSPTGTGGRNEQFF
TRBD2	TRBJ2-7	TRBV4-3	CASSQRLADSSYEQYF
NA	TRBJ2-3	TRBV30	CASVRGSGFAQYF
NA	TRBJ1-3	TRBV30	CASGQSGNTIYF
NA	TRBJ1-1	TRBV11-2	CASSISYEAFF
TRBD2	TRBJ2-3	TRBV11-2	CASSRLAGVGGTQYF
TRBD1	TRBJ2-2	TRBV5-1	CASSLGGTGRTGELFF
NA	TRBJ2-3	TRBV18	CASSPRGGSTDTQYF
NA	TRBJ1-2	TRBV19	CASIPGANYGYTF
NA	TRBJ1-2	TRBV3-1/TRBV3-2	CASSLSGADGVFVYGYTF
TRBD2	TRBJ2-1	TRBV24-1	CATSDLAGGEDNEQFF
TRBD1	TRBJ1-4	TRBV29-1	CSAQGAYEKLFF
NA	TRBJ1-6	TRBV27	CASSNPLSNFNSPLHF
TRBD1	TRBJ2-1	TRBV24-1	CATSGGQDVGEQFF
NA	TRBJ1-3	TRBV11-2	CASSLLGPFQTSGNTIYF
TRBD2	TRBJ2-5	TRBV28	CASKLAEQETQYF
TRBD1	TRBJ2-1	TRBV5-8	CASSLVGTGNEQFF
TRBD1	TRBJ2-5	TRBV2	CASTEKTGKQETQYF
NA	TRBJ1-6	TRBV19	CASSLAVYNSPLHF
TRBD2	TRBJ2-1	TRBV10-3	CAITSLAGENEQFF
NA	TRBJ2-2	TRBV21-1	CASSTALAGSNTGELFF
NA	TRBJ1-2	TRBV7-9	CASSLGVNVNYGYTF
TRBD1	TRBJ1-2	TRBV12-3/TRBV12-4	CASSGTGSDGYTF
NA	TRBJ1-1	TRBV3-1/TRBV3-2	CASSPLQVAAEAFF
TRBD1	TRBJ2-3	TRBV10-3	CAISGDRGRTSTDTQYF
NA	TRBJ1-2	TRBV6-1	CASSESPGNYGYTF
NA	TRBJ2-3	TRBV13	CASSLLSDTQYF